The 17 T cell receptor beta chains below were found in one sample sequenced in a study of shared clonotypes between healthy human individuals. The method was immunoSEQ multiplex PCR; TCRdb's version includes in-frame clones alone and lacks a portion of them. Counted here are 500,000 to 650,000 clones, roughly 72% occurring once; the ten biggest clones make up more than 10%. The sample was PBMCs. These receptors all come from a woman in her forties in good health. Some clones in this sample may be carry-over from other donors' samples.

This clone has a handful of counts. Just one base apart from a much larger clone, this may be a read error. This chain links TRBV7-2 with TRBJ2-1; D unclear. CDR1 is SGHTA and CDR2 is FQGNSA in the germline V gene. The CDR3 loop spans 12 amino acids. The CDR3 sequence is CASSFSHNEQFF. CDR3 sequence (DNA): TGTGCCAGCAGCTTCTCCCACAATGAGCAGTTCTTC.

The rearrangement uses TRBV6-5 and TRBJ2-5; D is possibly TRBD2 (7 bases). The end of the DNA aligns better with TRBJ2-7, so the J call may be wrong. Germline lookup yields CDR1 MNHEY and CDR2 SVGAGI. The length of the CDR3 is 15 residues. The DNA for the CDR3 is TGTGCCAGCAGTCCTCGACGGGGGGCCTCCTACGAGCAGTACTTC. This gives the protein CASSPRRGASYEQYF.

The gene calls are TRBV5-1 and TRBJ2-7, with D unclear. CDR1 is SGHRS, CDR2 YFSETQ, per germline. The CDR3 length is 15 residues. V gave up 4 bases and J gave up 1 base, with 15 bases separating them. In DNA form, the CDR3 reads TGCGCCAGCAGCCCGTTCCAGCGTCCGTCCTACGAGCAGTACTTC. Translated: CASSPFQRPSYEQYF.

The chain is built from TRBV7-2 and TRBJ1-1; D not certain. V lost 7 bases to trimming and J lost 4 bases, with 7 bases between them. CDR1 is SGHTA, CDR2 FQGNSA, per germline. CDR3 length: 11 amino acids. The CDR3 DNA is TGTGCCAGCACTGGTAGCACTGAAGCTTTCTTT. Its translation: CASTGSTEAFF.

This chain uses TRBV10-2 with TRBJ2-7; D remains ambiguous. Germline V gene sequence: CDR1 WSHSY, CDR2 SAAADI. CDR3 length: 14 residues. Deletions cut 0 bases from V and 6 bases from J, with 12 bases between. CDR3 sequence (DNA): TGCGCCAGCAGTGAGTCTATGGCCCTCGGCGAGCAGTACTTC. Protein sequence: CASSESMALGEQYF.

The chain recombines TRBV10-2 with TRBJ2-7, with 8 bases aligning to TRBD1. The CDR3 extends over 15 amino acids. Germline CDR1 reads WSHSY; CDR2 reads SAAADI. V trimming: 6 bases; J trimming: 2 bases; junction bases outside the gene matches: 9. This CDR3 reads CASRLDRGYAYEQYF. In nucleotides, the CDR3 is TGCGCCAGCAGATTAGACAGGGGTTACGCCTACGAGCAGTACTTC.

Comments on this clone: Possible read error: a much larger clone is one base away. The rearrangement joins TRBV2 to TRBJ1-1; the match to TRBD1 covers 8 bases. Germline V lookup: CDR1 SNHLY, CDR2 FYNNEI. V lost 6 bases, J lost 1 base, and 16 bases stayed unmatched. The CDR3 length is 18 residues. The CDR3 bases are TGTGCCAGCAGCAGGGGGGGAGGACAGGGAAGCAAGAACACTGAAGCTTTCTTT. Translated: CASSRGGGQGSKNTEAFF. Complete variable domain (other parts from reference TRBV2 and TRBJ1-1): EPEVTQTPSHQVTQMGQEVILRCVPISNHLYFYWYRQILGQKVEFLVSFYNNEISEKSEIFDDQFSVERPDGSNFTLKIRSTKLEDSAMYFCASSRGGGQGSKNTEAFFGQGTRLTVV.

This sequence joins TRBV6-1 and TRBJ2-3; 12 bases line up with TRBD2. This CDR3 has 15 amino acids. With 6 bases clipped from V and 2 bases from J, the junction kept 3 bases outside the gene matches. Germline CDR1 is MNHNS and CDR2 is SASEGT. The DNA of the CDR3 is TGTGCCAGCAGAGGACTAGCGGGGTCCACAGATACGCAGTATTTT. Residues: CASRGLAGSTDTQYF.

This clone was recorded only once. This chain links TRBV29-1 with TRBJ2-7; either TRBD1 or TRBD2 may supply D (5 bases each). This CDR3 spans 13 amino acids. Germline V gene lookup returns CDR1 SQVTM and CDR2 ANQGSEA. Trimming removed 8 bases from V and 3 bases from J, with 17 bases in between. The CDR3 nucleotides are TGCAGCAAAACCGGGACCCCGGGCTACGAGCAGTACTTC. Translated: CSKTGTPGYEQYF.

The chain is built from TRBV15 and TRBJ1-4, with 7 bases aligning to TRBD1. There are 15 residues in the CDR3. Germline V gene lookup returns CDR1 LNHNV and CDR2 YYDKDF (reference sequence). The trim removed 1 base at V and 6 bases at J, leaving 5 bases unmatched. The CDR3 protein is CATSRGDSIYEKLFF. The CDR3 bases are TGTGCCACCAGCAGAGGGGACAGTATATATGAAAAACTGTTTTTT.

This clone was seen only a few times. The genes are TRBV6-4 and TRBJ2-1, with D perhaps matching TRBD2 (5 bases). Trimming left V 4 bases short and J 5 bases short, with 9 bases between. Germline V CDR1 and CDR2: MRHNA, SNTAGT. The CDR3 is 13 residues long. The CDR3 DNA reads TGTGCCAGCAGTGTGGAGACTAACAATGAGCAGTTCTTC. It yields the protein CASSVETNNEQFF.

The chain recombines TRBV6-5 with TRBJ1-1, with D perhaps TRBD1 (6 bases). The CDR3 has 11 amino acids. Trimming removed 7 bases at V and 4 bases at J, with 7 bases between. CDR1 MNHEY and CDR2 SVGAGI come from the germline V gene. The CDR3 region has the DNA TGTGCCAGCACACAGGGCACTGAAGCTTTCTTT. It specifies CASTQGTEAFF.

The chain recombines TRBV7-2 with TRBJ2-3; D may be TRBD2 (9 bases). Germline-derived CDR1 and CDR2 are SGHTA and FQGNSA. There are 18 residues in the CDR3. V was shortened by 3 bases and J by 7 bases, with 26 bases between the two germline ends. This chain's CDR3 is CASSFQGAGGRARNTQYF. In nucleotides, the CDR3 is TGTGCCAGCAGCTTCCAGGGGGCCGGCGGGAGGGCTAGAAATACGCAGTATTTT.

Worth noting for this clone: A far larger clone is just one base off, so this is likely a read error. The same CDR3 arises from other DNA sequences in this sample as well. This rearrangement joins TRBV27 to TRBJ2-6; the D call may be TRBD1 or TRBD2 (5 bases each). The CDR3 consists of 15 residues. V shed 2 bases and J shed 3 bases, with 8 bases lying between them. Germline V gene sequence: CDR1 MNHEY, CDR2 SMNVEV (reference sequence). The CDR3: CASSLTGRGANVLTF. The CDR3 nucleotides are TGTGCCAGCAGTTTAACGGGGCGTGGGGCCAACGTCCTGACTTTC.

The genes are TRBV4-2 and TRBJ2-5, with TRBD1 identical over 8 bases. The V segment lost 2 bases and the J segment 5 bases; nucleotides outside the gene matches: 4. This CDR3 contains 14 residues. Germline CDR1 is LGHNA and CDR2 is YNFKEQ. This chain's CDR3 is CASSQTGGGETQYF. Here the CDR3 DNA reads TGTGCCAGCAGCCAAACAGGGGGAGGCGAGACCCAGTACTTC.

The CDR3 reads CASREGLAGISEQYF. DNA of the CDR3: TGCGCCAGCCGGGAAGGACTAGCGGGAATCAGCGAGCAGTACTTC. The chain employs TRBV5-1 and TRBJ2-7, with 12 bases matching TRBD2. J was trimmed by 6 bases and V by 7 bases; bases with no gene match: 11. The germline V gene has CDR1 SGHRS and CDR2 YFSETQ. The CDR3 is made up of 15 amino acids.

The CDR3 nucleotides are TGTGCCAGTAGTATGTCAGTGAACACTGAAGCTTTCTTT. It specifies CASSMSVNTEAFF. The gene calls are TRBV19 and TRBJ1-1; D is undetermined. Germline CDR1 is LNHDA and CDR2 is SQIVND (reference sequence). The V gene lost 3 bases and the J gene lost 0 bases, with 5 bases spanning the gap. The CDR3 length is 13 residues.